This section outlines one T cell receptor beta chain sequence together with its context. In the source study's methods: Reference gene primer amplification in the assay estimated nucleated cell counts. Method: immunoSEQ multiplex PCR; TCRdb's copy keeps in-frame clones and lacks some. V and J calls and clone size are copied from that table; D and trimming were computed from the DNA. Among about 370,000 clones, around 90% were seen once, and the ten largest hold around 2.8%. The Seattle patients joined while their infection was active and were tracked longitudinally afterward. These data belong to a study of blood T cell repertoires in COVID-19. Study background: Material from acute and convalescent COVID-19 was sourced from the United States, Italy and Spain. Sources were T cells, B-cell-depleted T cells, or PBMCs; the material itself was cDNA or gDNA.

The CDR3 totals 14 residues. V was clipped by 8 bases and J by 6 bases, with 19 bases between them. CDR1 and CDR2 (germline): MNHEY, SMNVEV (reference sequence). The TCR sequence derives from a young woman with COVID-19, enrolled during active disease. Sequencing was performed on peripheral blood. The chain recombines TRBV27 with TRBJ1-1; the D gene is possibly TRBD1 (6 bases). The CDR3 bases are TGTGCCAGCTCTCAACAGGGTAAGGGCGCTGAAGCTTTCTTT. Its translation is CASSQQGKGAEAFF.